This TCR beta chain is drawn from a study of blood T cells in healthy people across ages. The CDR3 has 13 residues. Trimming cost V 1 base and J 6 bases, with 8 bases left between them. The V gene's germline CDR1 is SGHTA and CDR2 FQGNSA. The second PCR ran about 6 to 12 cycles with a sample-barcoded 5' primer and J-beta primers. One entry per CDR3 protein, called by TCRdb with MiXCR from the 5' RACE reads. This table holds almost 550,000 distinct CDR3 sequences, more than 20% found once. These records were also assigned to another study, of T cells of mothers and their children. Per that study: Donation came from a few healthy Caucasian mothers together with their six children.

This sequence was found in a boy younger than 18 in good health. This chain joins TRBV7-2 and TRBJ2-3; D uncertain. Material: blood. The CDR3 DNA is TGTGCCAGCAGCTTAGGTATCGGCGATACGCAGTATTTT. Residues: CASSLGIGDTQYF. Full variable domain (rest looked up from reference TRBV7-2 and TRBJ2-3): GAGVSQSPSNKVTEKGKDVELRCDPISGHTALYWYRQSLGQGLEFLIYFQGNSAPDKSGLPSDRFSAERTGGSVSTLTIQRTQQEDSAVYLCASSLGIGDTQYFGPGTRLTVL.